This T cell receptor beta chain was identified during a study of post-analysis software for immune sequencing data. The authors incorporated unique molecular identifiers into the TCR beta cDNA libraries. MiXCR, applied by TCRdb to the PCR reads, yields one record per CDR3 protein. The data contain 450,000 or so distinct CDR3 sequences, around 40% of them singletons. The V and J ends lost 5 bases and 0 bases, in that order; junction bases with no gene match: 0. The germline gives CDR1 SQVTM, CDR2 ANQGSEA. The CDR3 consists of 14 residues. Notes on this clonotype: Its matching antigen is unknown.

The study's findings and limits: TRBV5-6, TRBV5-1 and TRBV20-1 were among several TRBV segments more frequent in patients than controls.

The source of this sequence is a girl aged 10 to 17 with multiple sclerosis. The V gene is TRBV29-1, the J gene TRBJ2-6, with TRBD1 identical over 8 bases. The sequenced sample consisted of blood. The CDR3 is CSVTGGSGANVLTF. In DNA, the CDR3 is TGCAGCGTTACAGGGGGCTCTGGGGCCAACGTCCTGACTTTC.